This is a list of T cell receptor beta chains from one sample in a study of T cell responses to AZD1222 COVID-19 vaccine. Some clones are missing from TCRdb's copy, which holds only in-frame ones; the method was immunoSEQ multiplex PCR. Altogether some 150,000 clones are present, 85% to 90% being singletons, with the ten largest covering 3.5% to 5.5%. Sequenced here: peripheral blood, sampled 28 days after the second dose of the MenACWY control vaccine. These receptor sequences come from an adult who received the MenACWY meningococcal vaccine as a control. CDR3s leave out the opening cysteine and the closing phenylalanine or tryptophan. The order of the fields is V gene, D gene, CDR3 protein. D genes are given only for firm matches.

>TRBV7-2|-
ASSLSVLGYHYGYT
>TRBV7-9|-
ASSPPMGDTGELF
>TRBV10-3|-
ASLPQGAWAGANVLT
>TRBV10-3|-
ATRDLQGGSTDTQY
>TRBV19|-
ASSRGGTRETQY
>TRBV5-4|-
ASSHAAAAQIRQY
>TRBV19|-
ASSPTGAGNQPQH
>TRBV6-2/TRBV6-3|-
ASSYWGTEAF
>TRBV2|-
ASSEGEGQAYGYT
>TRBV6-5|-
ASSYTPGSLGYT
>TRBV6-5|-
ASSYIGAEAF
>TRBV10-2|TRBD2
ATRTAGDNEQF
>TRBV10-1|-
ATRPGHRNTEAF
>TRBV9|-
ASSVAGSAGDGDTQY
>TRBV7-9|-
ASSPRQNQPQH
>TRBV24-1|-
ATSDPGHEQF
>TRBV11-2|TRBD1
ASSLDSGQGASPLH
>TRBV6-6|-
ASWPERDTQY
>TRBV7-2|-
ASSSNGGEGEKLF
>TRBV5-8|TRBD2
ASSRPLAGRNTGELF
>TRBV19|-
ASSIQGDLYGYT
>TRBV28|-
ASSFERLGELF
>TRBV27|TRBD1
ASSSLSGGVRNTIY
>TRBV19|TRBD2
ASSIRGLYSGAGADTQY
>TRBV6-2/TRBV6-3|TRBD2
ASSDRTSGSHEQY
>TRBV24-1|TRBD2
ATSDLRRTSGSSYNEQF
>TRBV19|-
ASSIGPSLLDHEQY
>TRBV6-6|-
ASSRRQTSSYEQY
>TRBV13|TRBD1
ASSSGTGVEKLF
>TRBV5-1|TRBD2
ASSKGLAGGINEQF
>TRBV18|TRBD2
ASSPPGLAGYEQY
>TRBV30|TRBD1
AWSGQGYFGQPQH
>TRBV18|-
ASSQSGTRDVYGNTEAF
>TRBV20-1|-
SARSWAQY
>TRBV7-9|-
ASSSPEGPSTDTQY
>TRBV5-4|-
ASSLGGSGSNQPQH
>TRBV10-1|-
ASSAAGTAYGYT
>TRBV5-4|TRBD1
ASSPLTGTGPYEQY
>TRBV7-2|TRBD2
ASSLGPAGDPDTQY
>TRBV4-1|TRBD1
ASSQTPGGGTEAF
>TRBV4-3|-
ASSPLGRERFLTGELF
>TRBV2|-
ASTQGTTNEKLF
>TRBV27|TRBD1
ASSEGTGLYYGYT
>TRBV25-1|TRBD2
ASSEIRLAGKSTDTQY
>TRBV6-5|-
ASSSPGFSDGYT
>TRBV30|-
AWSRDWNYGYT
>TRBV29-1|-
SAGGSTVGNEQF
>TRBV3-1/TRBV3-2|TRBD2
ASSPLSGGGEQY